A selection of T cell receptor beta chains follows, all from one sample in a study of blood T cell repertoires in COVID-19. Generated by immunoSEQ multiplex PCR, the TCRdb table keeps only in-frame clones and is missing some. The data show about 160,000 clones, about 86% seen once. Sequenced material: peripheral blood. Receptors were obtained from a woman between 65 and 79 years old with acute or convalescent COVID-19. Both conserved end residues are part of each CDR3. A D gene is named only where the DNA matches it firmly. The size of a clone is reported for some rows only, either as once, few or many, or as a class for expanded clones.

D: TRBD2; J: TRBJ2-1; size: .; V: TRBV7-6; CDR3: CASSFQGTSGTYNEQFF; DNA: TGTGCCAGCAGCTTTCAGGGGACTAGCGGGACATACAATGAGCAGTTCTTC
D: .; J: TRBJ2-5; size: .; V: TRBV9; CDR3: CASSALTGLETQYF; DNA: TGTGCCAGCAGCGCACTAACAGGGTTGGAGACCCAGTACTTC
D: .; J: TRBJ1-6; size: .; V: TRBV2; CDR3: CASSEWGLGNSPLHF; DNA: TGTGCCAGCAGTGAATGGGGGCTGGGGAATTCACCCCTCCACTTT
D: TRBD1; J: TRBJ2-7; size: .; V: TRBV19; CDR3: CASSPGQGTSYEQYF; DNA: TGTGCCAGTAGTCCGGGACAGGGGACCTCCTACGAGCAGTACTTC
D: .; J: TRBJ2-2; size: .; V: TRBV18; CDR3: CASSPRPGDAGELFF; DNA: TGTGCCAGCTCACCACGACCAGGGGATGCCGGGGAGCTGTTTTTT
D: .; J: TRBJ2-7; size: .; V: TRBV19; CDR3: CASSVLLTGKANEQYF; DNA: TGTGCCAGTAGTGTCCTCCTAACAGGGAAAGCTAACGAGCAGTACTTC
D: TRBD1; J: TRBJ1-2; size: .; V: TRBV19; CDR3: CASTQGRDRGYGYTF; DNA: TGTGCCAGTACCCAAGGTCGGGACAGGGGGTACGGCTACACCTTC
D: .; J: TRBJ2-1; size: .; V: TRBV2; CDR3: CASSAESSSYNEQFF; DNA: TGTGCCAGCAGTGCCGAGTCTAGCTCCTACAATGAGCAGTTCTTC
D: .; J: TRBJ1-6; size: .; V: TRBV6-5; CDR3: CASSYSSGSPLHF; DNA: TGTGCCAGCAGTTACTCGAGTGGTTCACCCCTCCACTTT
D: TRBD1; J: TRBJ1-3; size: few; V: TRBV4-2; CDR3: CASSQRTGLNTIYF; DNA: TGTGCCAGCAGCCAAAGGACAGGGCTGAACACCATATATTTT
D: .; J: TRBJ2-1; size: .; V: TRBV6-1; CDR3: CASSERGDSGYNEQFF; DNA: TGTGCCAGCAGTGAAAGAGGGGACTCGGGCTACAATGAGCAGTTCTTC
D: TRBD2; J: TRBJ2-3; size: .; V: TRBV5-1; CDR3: CASSRQTNLLAGSTDTQYF; DNA: TGCGCCAGCAGCCGTCAGACGAACCTACTAGCGGGGTCCACAGATACGCAGTATTTT
D: TRBD2; J: TRBJ2-1; size: .; V: TRBV11-2; CDR3: CASSERQKTSGNNEQFF; DNA: TGTGCCAGCAGCGAGCGACAGAAGACTAGCGGTAACAATGAGCAGTTCTTC
D: TRBD1; J: TRBJ2-2; size: .; V: TRBV9; CDR3: CASSVGQGAAGELFF; DNA: TGTGCCAGCAGCGTAGGACAGGGAGCGGCCGGGGAGCTGTTTTTT
D: TRBD1; J: TRBJ1-6; size: few; V: TRBV24-1; CDR3: CATSESHWDSDSPLHF; DNA: TGTGCCACCAGTGAATCCCATTGGGACAGTGATTCACCCCTCCACTTT
D: TRBD1; J: TRBJ2-4; size: .; V: TRBV7-8; CDR3: CASSPDRGNIQYF; DNA: TGTGCCAGCAGCCCCGACAGGGGAAACATTCAGTACTTC
D: TRBD2; J: TRBJ2-1; size: .; V: TRBV5-4; CDR3: CASSGTTSGGYNEQFF; DNA: TGTGCCAGCAGCGGAACTACTAGCGGGGGCTACAATGAGCAGTTCTTC
D: TRBD1; J: TRBJ1-2; size: .; V: TRBV6-5; CDR3: CASRQDRKTDGYTF; DNA: TGTGCCAGCAGGCAGGACAGGAAAACGGATGGCTACACCTTC
D: TRBD2; J: TRBJ2-7; size: .; V: TRBV18; CDR3: CASSLTSGEFVAEYF; DNA: TGTGCCAGCTCTCTGACTAGCGGGGAGTTTGTAGCGGAGTACTTC
D: .; J: TRBJ1-1; size: .; V: TRBV6-1; CDR3: CASSELGQHEAFF; DNA: TGTGCCAGCAGTGAATTGGGACAACATGAAGCTTTCTTT
D: TRBD1; J: TRBJ1-2; size: .; V: TRBV7-9; CDR3: CASSLIGQGLYGYTF; DNA: TGTGCCAGCAGCTTAATCGGACAGGGGCTTTATGGCTACACCTTC
D: .; J: TRBJ2-6; size: .; V: TRBV27; CDR3: CASSFRAGANVLTF; DNA: TGTGCCAGCAGTTTCCGGGCTGGGGCCAACGTCCTGACTTTC
D: TRBD1; J: TRBJ1-3; size: .; V: TRBV3-1/TRBV3-2; CDR3: CASSRRDRVAISGNTIYF; DNA: TGTGCCAGCAGCCGCCGGGACAGGGTTGCAATCTCTGGAAACACCATATATTTT
D: TRBD1; J: TRBJ1-1; size: .; V: TRBV5-6; CDR3: CASSFRTGGLTTEAFF; DNA: TGTGCCAGCAGCTTCCGGACAGGGGGTTTGACCACTGAAGCTTTCTTT
D: TRBD1; J: TRBJ1-1; size: once; V: TRBV2; CDR3: CASRGQGNTEAFF; DNA: TGTGCCAGCAGGGGACAGGGGAACACTGAAGCTTTCTTT
D: .; J: TRBJ1-1; size: .; V: TRBV6-2/TRBV6-3; CDR3: CASSSQWDTYGVNTEAFF; DNA: TGTGCCAGCAGTTCTCAATGGGACACCTATGGGGTGAACACTGAAGCTTTCTTT
D: TRBD2; J: TRBJ2-5; size: .; V: TRBV6-5; CDR3: CASSYFAGVSETQYF; DNA: TGTGCCAGCAGTTACTTTGCGGGAGTTAGTGAGACCCAGTACTTC
D: TRBD1; J: TRBJ1-2; size: .; V: TRBV11-2; CDR3: CASSQGQLPNYGYTF; DNA: TGTGCCAGCAGCCAGGGACAGCTACCTAACTATGGCTACACCTTC
D: .; J: TRBJ1-4; size: .; V: TRBV19; CDR3: CASSNRGLTEKLFF; DNA: TGTGCCAGTAGTAATAGGGGCCTGACTGAAAAACTGTTTTTT
D: TRBD1; J: TRBJ2-7; size: .; V: TRBV28; CDR3: CASSLWDRGYEQYF; DNA: TGTGCCAGCAGTTTATGGGACAGGGGGTACGAGCAGTACTTC
D: TRBD2; J: TRBJ2-1; size: .; V: TRBV6-2/TRBV6-3; CDR3: CASSYSRLAEFYNEQFF; DNA: TGTGCCAGCAGTTACTCCCGACTAGCAGAGTTTTACAATGAGCAGTTCTTC
D: .; J: TRBJ2-2; size: .; V: TRBV4-1; CDR3: CASSPTGPTTGELFF; DNA: TGCGCCAGCAGCCCGACAGGTCCGACCACCGGGGAGCTGTTTTTT
D: .; J: TRBJ2-7; size: .; V: TRBV20-1; CDR3: CSASGARGKYEQYF; DNA: TGCAGTGCTAGTGGGGCCAGGGGAAAGTACGAGCAGTACTTC
D: .; J: TRBJ1-2; size: .; V: TRBV2; CDR3: CASSISGGDGYTF; DNA: TGTGCCAGCAGTATTTCGGGGGGCGATGGCTACACCTTC
D: .; J: TRBJ1-1; size: .; V: TRBV19; CDR3: CASSIRGHRAFF; DNA: TGTGCCAGTAGTATAAGGGGCCACCGCGCTTTCTTT
D: .; J: TRBJ2-5; size: .; V: TRBV6-5; CDR3: CASSDPTGQETQYF; DNA: TGTGCCAGCAGCGACCCTACAGGGCAAGAGACCCAGTACTTC
D: TRBD1; J: TRBJ1-2; size: .; V: TRBV6-2/TRBV6-3; CDR3: CASSGTGRYGYTF; DNA: TGTGCCAGCAGTGGGACAGGGAGGTATGGCTACACCTTC
D: .; J: TRBJ2-7; size: .; V: TRBV3-1/TRBV3-2; CDR3: CASSQEGRTYEQYF; DNA: TGTGCCAGCAGCCAAGAGGGCAGGACCTACGAGCAGTACTTC
D: TRBD2; J: TRBJ2-3; size: .; V: TRBV7-9; CDR3: CASSSPSGSADTQYF; DNA: TGTGCCAGCAGCTCCCCTAGCGGGAGTGCTGATACGCAGTATTTT
D: TRBD2; J: TRBJ2-7; size: .; V: TRBV5-6; CDR3: CASSWGLAGYEQYF; DNA: TGTGCCAGCAGCTGGGGACTAGCGGGCTACGAGCAGTACTTC
D: TRBD1; J: TRBJ2-5; size: .; V: TRBV12-3/TRBV12-4; CDR3: CASSPTGVETQYF; DNA: TGTGCCAGCAGTCCTACAGGGGTGGAGACCCAGTACTTC
D: TRBD2; J: TRBJ2-3; size: .; V: TRBV7-2; CDR3: CASSLGLATSGRVDTQYF; DNA: TGTGCCAGCAGCTTAGGCCTCGCGACTAGCGGGAGAGTGGATACGCAGTATTTT
D: .; J: TRBJ1-2; size: .; V: TRBV27; CDR3: CASSLSFTGYGYTF; DNA: TGTGCCAGCAGTTTAAGTTTCACAGGGTATGGCTACACCTTC
D: TRBD1; J: TRBJ2-2; size: .; V: TRBV10-3; CDR3: CAIWTGAGGELFF; DNA: TGTGCCATCTGGACAGGGGCCGGCGGGGAGCTGTTTTTT
D: TRBD2; J: TRBJ2-3; size: .; V: TRBV5-8; CDR3: CASSLRGLAGEGTSTDTQYF; DNA: TGTGCCAGCAGCTTGAGGGGACTAGCGGGAGAAGGGACTAGCACAGATACGCAGTATTTT
D: TRBD1; J: TRBJ2-7; size: .; V: TRBV27; CDR3: CASSLSPPFGVTGDEQYF; DNA: TGTGCCAGCAGTTTATCCCCCCCATTCGGGGTGACAGGGGACGAGCAGTACTTC
D: TRBD1; J: TRBJ2-2; size: .; V: TRBV27; CDR3: CASSSITWTGFGTGELFF; DNA: TGTGCCAGCAGTTCCATAACCTGGACAGGGTTTGGGACCGGGGAGCTGTTTTTT
D: TRBD1; J: TRBJ1-5; size: .; V: TRBV2; CDR3: CASSDDRAGQPQHF; DNA: TGTGCCAGCAGTGACGACAGGGCAGGTCAGCCCCAGCATTTT
D: TRBD1; J: TRBJ2-3; size: .; V: TRBV30; CDR3: CAWSVSGGGIDTQYF; DNA: TGTGCCTGGAGTGTATCAGGGGGCGGGATAGATACGCAGTATTTT
D: .; J: TRBJ1-4; size: .; V: TRBV19; CDR3: CASSTRAKEKLFF; DNA: TGTGCCAGTAGTACCAGGGCTAAGGAAAAACTGTTTTTT
D: .; J: TRBJ2-2; size: .; V: TRBV12-3/TRBV12-4; CDR3: CASRPAAGELFF; DNA: TGTGCCAGCAGACCGGCGGCCGGGGAGCTGTTTTTT
D: .; J: TRBJ2-7; size: .; V: TRBV7-9; CDR3: CASSPRGGSYEQYF; DNA: TGTGCCAGCAGCCCGAGGGGAGGCTCCTACGAGCAGTACTTC
D: .; J: TRBJ1-1; size: .; V: TRBV2; CDR3: CATLLDSNNQAFF; DNA: TGTGCCACCCTTTTGGACAGCAATAATCAAGCTTTCTTT